These 7 T cell receptor beta chains share one sample of origin, sequenced in a study of cytomegalovirus exposure and HLA in healthy donors. PCR was performed using 60 Vbeta and 13 Jbeta primers. Clones were sequenced by immunoSEQ multiplex PCR, and TCRdb holds only the in-frame ones, with some missing. The sample records about 210,000 clones, about 80% being singletons. Sequencing was performed on PBMCs. The receptors come from a man aged 35-49 years in good health and CMV-seropositive.

The chain is built from TRBV11-2 and TRBJ1-1, with unresolved D. The germline CDR1 and CDR2 sequences are SGHAT and FQNNGV. This CDR3 has 14 residues. V shed 1 base and J shed 0 bases, with 6 bases lying between them. CDR3: CASSLVSMNTEAFF. The CDR3, as DNA: TGTGCCAGCAGCTTAGTATCTATGAACACTGAAGCTTTCTTT.

This chain uses TRBV9 with TRBJ1-1; no reliable D call. V was trimmed by 0 bases and J by 4 bases, leaving 4 bases between them. This CDR3 contains 12 residues. Germline V gene data show CDR1 as SGDLS and CDR2 as YYNGEE. In nucleotides, the CDR3 is TGTGCCAGCAGCGTAGTCGGCACTGAAGCTTTCTTT. Translating gives CASSVVGTEAFF.

The chain joins TRBV5-6 to TRBJ2-5; D is perhaps TRBD2 (5 bases). The DNA end lines up better with TRBJ2-7; the J call may be wrong. The CDR3 sequence is 14 residues long. Germline CDR1 is SGHDT and CDR2 is YYEEEE. CDR3 sequence: CASSLGGSLYEQYF. Here the CDR3 DNA reads TGTGCCAGCAGCTTGGGCGGGTCCCTCTACGAGCAGTACTTC.

This clone was detected only a few times. The chain employs TRBV5-6 and TRBJ1-1; TRBD1 might be the D (6 bases). Trimming took 1 base from V and 4 from J, leaving 8 bases between them. Germline V lookup: CDR1 SGHDT, CDR2 YYEEEE. This CDR3 spans 13 amino acids. CDR3 DNA sequence: TGTGCCAGCAGCTTGACAGGGAGCACTGAAGCTTTCTTT. This translates into CASSLTGSTEAFF.

The J gene is TRBJ2-5, the V gene TRBV5-5; TRBD1 is a possible D gene (5 bases). The V end was cut by 4 bases, the J end by 1 base, with 17 bases between. CDR1 is SGHKS and CDR2 is YYEKEE in the germline V gene (reference sequence). CDR3 size: 16 residues. CDR3 loop: CASSPQVGRLQETQYF. The CDR3 DNA follows: TGTGCCAGCAGCCCCCAGGTGGGGCGTCTCCAAGAGACCCAGTACTTC.

This clone showed up just once. This rearrangement joins TRBV6-5 to TRBJ2-5; TRBD2 agrees at 10 bases. Trimming cost V 0 bases and J 5 bases; bases outside gene matches: 6. Germline CDR1 MNHEY, CDR2 SVGAGI. The CDR3 covers 16 residues. The chain's CDR3 is CASSYSGLAGVETQYF. Written as DNA, the CDR3 is TGTGCCAGCAGTTACTCTGGGCTAGCGGGAGTGGAGACCCAGTACTTC.

The chain carries TRBV6-5 and TRBJ2-7; 7 bases map to TRBD2. CDR1 MNHEY and CDR2 SVGAGI come from the germline V gene. This CDR3 region has 15 residues. V lost 0 bases to trimming and J lost 5 bases; unmatched junction nucleotides: 7. The CDR3 reads CASSYSLGRVNEQYF. The CDR3 DNA sequence: TGTGCCAGCAGTTACTCGCTGGGGAGGGTAAACGAGCAGTACTTC.